These 25 T cell receptor beta chains originate from one sample sequenced in a study of beta chain features in type 1 diabetes. Antigen specificity for these receptors is unknown. Expressed TCRB transcripts were sequenced, since all the RNA that had been isolated was reverse transcribed. The assay was immunoSEQ multiplex PCR, and TCRdb's table has in-frame clones only and misses some. The sample lists about 700,000 clones, over 10% occurring once. Notes on the study in general: Within each of all four CD4+ subsets, Type 1 diabetes patients had TCRB CDR3s that were moderately but significantly shorter.

The sample was naive CD4+ T cells from blood. The receptors were gathered from a man aged 18 to 30 with type 1 diabetes.

J is TRBJ1-5 and V is TRBV30; D remains ambiguous. The germline V gene encodes CDR1 GTSNPN and CDR2 SVGIG (reference sequence). Trimming removed 4 bases from V and 3 bases from J, with 13 bases in between. This CDR3 region has 14 residues. Here the CDR3 reads CAWTQSSFNQPQHF. The CDR3 nucleotides read TGTGCCTGGACCCAAAGTTCTTTCAATCAGCCCCAGCATTTT.

There are a few counts of this clone. This chain uses TRBV5-6 with TRBJ1-1; D is undetermined. Germline V CDR1 and CDR2: SGHDT, YYEEEE. V lost 4 bases and J 5 bases, leaving 6 bases between the germline ends. There are 11 residues in the CDR3. CDR3 in amino acids: CASSLQTEAFF. CDR3 nucleotide sequence: TGTGCCAGCAGCCTGCAAACTGAAGCTTTCTTT.

V usage is TRBV30 and J usage is TRBJ2-1, with 11 bases fitting TRBD1. Germline-derived CDR1 and CDR2 are GTSNPN and SVGIG (reference sequence). Germline trimming cut 4 bases from V and 5 bases from J; bases unmatched to any gene: 1. The CDR3 length is 13 residues. As DNA, the CDR3 is TGTGCCTGGAAGGGACAGGGGGACAATGAGCAGTTCTTC. Residues: CAWKGQGDNEQFF.

This clone was counted a few times. This rearrangement joins TRBV29-1 to TRBJ2-3; D possibly uses TRBD1 or TRBD2 (6 bases each). The CDR3 spans 14 residues. The germline CDR1 and CDR2 sequences are SQVTM and ANQGSEA. V was clipped by 3 bases and J by 1 base, with 11 bases between them. CDR3 region: CSVDEGGGTDTQYF. The CDR3 bases are TGCAGCGTTGATGAGGGGGGCGGCACAGATACGCAGTATTTT.

This clone was recorded a few times. This sequence joins TRBV13 and TRBJ1-2, with 9 bases that match TRBD1. The germline gives CDR1 PRHDT, CDR2 FYEKMQ (reference sequence). The CDR3 is made up of 13 amino acids. The junction had 6 bases not matched to a gene; V was cut back by 6 bases and J by 7 bases. CDR3 in amino acids: CASRPNRGLGYTF. CDR3 nucleotide sequence: TGTGCCAGCAGACCCAACAGGGGGCTTGGCTACACCTTC.

This clone has a handful of counts. The rearrangement joins TRBV29-1 to TRBJ2-3; possible D gene TRBD2, 7 bases. V lost 6 bases and J lost 1, with 17 bases in between. The CDR3 length is 15 residues. Germline CDR1 reads SQVTM; CDR2 reads ANQGSEA. CDR3 sequence (DNA): TGCAGCGTGACCCCAGGGGCGGGGGGCACAGATACGCAGTATTTT. Translation gives CSVTPGAGGTDTQYF.

This clone has just a few counts. V usage is TRBV5-4 and J usage is TRBJ2-2; perhaps TRBD2 as D (5 bases). V gave up 5 bases and J gave up 5 bases, with 13 bases separating them. The CDR3 contains 14 residues. The germline V gene has CDR1 SGHNT and CDR2 YYREEE (reference sequence). The CDR3: CASRRAYGTGELFF. The DNA of the CDR3 is TGTGCCAGCAGGAGGGCCTATGGGACCGGGGAGCTGTTTTTT.

In its sample, this clone was seen a few times. The chain combines TRBV28 with TRBJ1-5; D is ambiguous. Germline values: CDR1 MDHEN, CDR2 SYDVKM. V was cut by 2 bases and J by 0 bases, with 8 bases left in between. The CDR3 runs 15 residues. The CDR3 DNA reads as TGTGCCAGCAGTTTAACGGATTATAGCAATCAGCCCCAGCATTTT. This codes for CASSLTDYSNQPQHF.

The V and J genes are TRBV7-8 and TRBJ1-4; no clear D. Per germline, CDR1 SGHVS and CDR2 FQNEAQ. The CDR3 length is 13 residues. With 11 bases removed from V and 8 bases from J, the gap between germline ends came to 18 bases. In DNA, the CDR3 is TGTGCCGGGAGAAGGGATATGGGAGAAAAACTGTTTTTT. It yields the protein CAGRRDMGEKLFF. Drawing the rest from reference TRBV7-8 and TRBJ1-4, the complete variable domain is GAGVSQSPRYKVAKRGQDVALRCDPISGHVSLFWYQQALGQGPEFLTYFQNEAQLDKSGLPSDRFFAERPEGSVSTLKIQRTQQEDSAVYLCAGRRDMGEKLFFGSGTQLSVL.

The gene calls are TRBV6-5 and TRBJ2-7; 8 nucleotides line up with TRBD2. CDR1 MNHEY and CDR2 SVGAGI come from the germline V gene. With 5 bases clipped from V and 2 bases from J, the junction kept 5 bases outside the gene matches. The CDR3 runs 14 residues. The CDR3 DNA is TGTGCCAGCAGTCCGGAGCGGGGGCCCTACGAGCAGTACTTC. Translating gives CASSPERGPYEQYF.

In its sample, this clone was seen a few times. The same CDR3 arises from other DNA sequences in this sample as well. The gene calls are TRBV30 and TRBJ1-5; D unclear. The germline gives CDR1 GTSNPN, CDR2 SVGIG (reference sequence). The CDR3 is made up of 14 amino acids. V was shortened by 0 bases and J by 0 bases, with 6 bases between the two germline ends. The CDR3 coding sequence is TGTGCCTGGAGTGTTGGCAGTAGCAATCAGCCCCAGCATTTT. Its protein product is CAWSVGSSNQPQHF.

J is TRBJ1-1 and V is TRBV7-2, with D maybe TRBD1 (5 bases). Germline CDR1 reads SGHTA; CDR2 reads FQGNSA. V gave up 3 bases and J gave up 1 base, with 9 bases separating them. This CDR3 is 14 amino acids long. CDR3 loop: CASSLRGRNTEAFF. In nucleotides, the CDR3 is TGTGCCAGCAGCTTGCGGGGCAGGAACACTGAAGCTTTCTTT.

This clone was found once. The gene calls are TRBV9 and TRBJ2-3; no clear D gene. This CDR3 has 14 amino acids. From germline, CDR1 is SGDLS and CDR2 YYNGEE. Trimming took 0 bases from V and 4 from J, leaving 9 bases between them. The chain's CDR3 is CASSVAFGADTQYF. The CDR3 DNA sequence: TGTGCCAGCAGCGTAGCGTTTGGTGCAGATACGCAGTATTTT.

This sequence joins TRBV6-5 and TRBJ2-5; D is ambiguous. CDR1 MNHEY and CDR2 SVGAGI come from the germline V gene. The CDR3 runs to 15 residues. Trimming cost V 0 bases and J 2 bases, with 10 bases left between them. The DNA for the CDR3 is TGTGCCAGCAGTTACTCGTCGTCTGGACAAGAGACCCAGTACTTC. It specifies CASSYSSSGQETQYF.

This clone was counted between two and nine times. This rearrangement joins TRBV30 to TRBJ2-1; weak D call: TRBD2 (6 bases). This CDR3 comprises 14 residues. V was cut by 4 bases and J by 6 bases, with 16 bases left in between. From germline, CDR1 is GTSNPN and CDR2 SVGIG (reference sequence). The CDR3 sequence: CAWTPSAGGNEQFF. CDR3 nucleotides: TGTGCCTGGACCCCCTCAGCGGGTGGCAATGAGCAGTTCTTC.

This chain links TRBV28 with TRBJ2-1; 7 bases match TRBD1. J lost 0 bases, V lost 5 bases, and 1 base had no gene match. This CDR3 is built from 14 residues. Germline V gives CDR1 MDHEN, CDR2 SYDVKM. The CDR3 sequence: CASSRDSSYNEQFF. The CDR3 DNA sequence: TGTGCCAGCAGTCGGGACAGCTCCTACAATGAGCAGTTCTTC.

This rearrangement joins TRBV7-9 to TRBJ2-3, with D possibly being TRBD1 or TRBD2 (5 bases each). V lost 5 bases to trimming and J lost 4 bases, with 13 bases between them. Germline CDR1 and CDR2: SEHNR and FQNEAQ (reference sequence). CDR3 size: 14 residues. This CDR3 is CASSPFGGADTQYF. The CDR3 DNA reads as TGTGCCAGCAGCCCTTTTGGGGGAGCAGATACGCAGTATTTT. Using reference TRBV7-9 and TRBJ2-3 for the parts outside the CDR3, the full variable domain is DTGVSQNPRHKITKRGQNVTFRCDPISEHNRLYWYRQTLGQGPEFLTYFQNEAQLEKSRLLSDRFSAERPKGSFSTLEIQRTEQGDSAMYLCASSPFGGADTQYFGPGTRLTVL.

This clone was seen more than once but under ten times. J is TRBJ2-3 and V is TRBV15; TRBD2 aligns across 7 bases. CDR3 length: 15 residues. Per the germline V gene, CDR1 is LNHNV and CDR2 is YYDKDF (reference sequence). Unmatched junction bases numbered 5, after V lost 0 bases and J lost 5 bases. The CDR3 sequence is CATSRDGRGIDTQYF. As DNA, the CDR3 is TGTGCCACCAGCAGAGATGGGCGGGGGATAGATACGCAGTATTTT.

The chain uses TRBV13 and TRBJ2-7; 8 bases fit TRBD1. With 5 bases clipped from V and 1 base from J, the junction kept 19 bases outside the gene matches. Germline values: CDR1 PRHDT, CDR2 FYEKMQ (reference sequence). There are 19 residues in the CDR3. The CDR3 is CASSPRTGKYGDWSYEQYF. The DNA of the CDR3 is TGTGCCAGCAGCCCACGGACAGGGAAGTATGGGGACTGGTCCTACGAGCAGTACTTC.

This clone was found a few times. V usage is TRBV30 and J usage is TRBJ1-4; a possible D gene is TRBD1 (5 bases). CDR1 and CDR2 (germline): GTSNPN, SVGIG (reference sequence). The CDR3 totals 19 residues. Trimming shortened V by 0 bases and J by 2 bases, and 22 bases separated the two germline ends. The DNA of the CDR3 is TGTGCCTGGAGTGTACGTAAGGGGAGCTGGAGGTCGACTAATGAAAAACTGTTTTTT. Residues: CAWSVRKGSWRSTNEKLFF.

The genes are TRBV5-6 and TRBJ2-1, with TRBD2 identical over 8 bases. Germline CDR1 reads SGHDT; CDR2 reads YYEEEE. The junction had 9 bases not matched to a gene; V was cut back by 3 bases and J by 4 bases. The CDR3 consists of 16 residues. The CDR3 reads CASSSMSGGEYNEQFF. CDR3 DNA: TGTGCCAGCAGCTCGATGAGCGGGGGTGAATACAATGAGCAGTTCTTC. Supplemented by reference TRBV5-6 and TRBJ2-1, the full variable domain reads DAGVTQSPTHLIKTRGQQVTLRCSPKSGHDTVSWYQQALGQGPQFIFQYYEEEERQRGNFPDRFSGHQFPNYSSELNVNALLLGDSALYLCASSSMSGGEYNEQFFGPGTRLTVL.

Concerning this clone itself: The same CDR3 is also encoded by other DNA sequences in this sample. The V gene is TRBV10-3, the J gene TRBJ1-1, with unresolved D. Deletions cut 2 bases from V and 0 bases from J, with 4 bases between. The CDR3 has 13 amino acids. The germline CDR1 and CDR2 sequences are ENHRY and SYGVKD. In nucleotides, the CDR3 is TGTGCCATCAGTGAGGGCCTGAACACTGAAGCTTTCTTT. It is translated as CAISEGLNTEAFF.

V is TRBV19 and J is TRBJ2-1, with D unresolved. Germline values: CDR1 LNHDA, CDR2 SQIVND (reference sequence). CDR3 length: 15 residues. V was cut by 4 bases and J by 9 bases, with 19 bases left in between. The CDR3 DNA reads as TGTGCCAGTAGTACCGCCAGCCCTACAGTCGGTGAGCAGTTCTTC. It translates to CASSTASPTVGEQFF.

This clone appeared a few times. V is TRBV7-9 and J is TRBJ1-3; 7 bases agree with TRBD1. Germline loops: CDR1 SEHNR, CDR2 FQNEAQ (reference sequence). The CDR3 has 15 amino acids. V trimming: 3 bases; J trimming: 3 bases; junction bases outside the gene matches: 5. Here the CDR3 DNA reads TGTGCCAGCAGCTTCCTGGACAGGATTGGAAACACCATATATTTT. Amino acids: CASSFLDRIGNTIYF.

This clone has a handful of counts. DNA of the CDR3: TGTGCCTGGACCGAGCGTGGGGGTTCCTATGGCTACACCTTC. Its protein product is CAWTERGGSYGYTF. The J gene is TRBJ1-2, the V gene TRBV30, with D possibly TRBD1 on 5 matching bases. The CDR3 runs 14 residues. Between the trimmed V and J ends, which lost 4 bases and 4 bases, there was a span of 16 bases. Germline V gene data show CDR1 as GTSNPN and CDR2 as SVGIG (reference sequence).